The sequence of this T cell receptor beta chain was determined in a study of blood T cells in healthy people across ages. Findings and caveats of the study: There was a strong correlation between TCR beta diversity and naive T cell percentage. Estimates of diversity drawn from one million T cells were considered underestimates. PBMCs left unsorted prevented a conclusive naive versus antigen-experienced comparison. The long-lived group displayed more naive CD4+ cells, plus higher diversity, than the aged donors did.

Primers used in a second PCR of roughly 7 to 12 cycles were a sample-barcoded 5' primer and a J-beta primer mix. TCRdb used MiXCR to reprocess the 5' RACE reads, holding one entry per CDR3 protein. The data hold around 1.1 million distinct CDR3 sequences, with roughly two fifths observed a single time. The CDR3 covers 11 residues. Trimming took 7 bases from V and 3 from J, leaving 7 bases between them. Germline-derived CDR1 and CDR2 are MNHNY and SVGAGI (reference sequence). On this clonotype: The antigen remains unidentified.

The origin of this receptor is a young man in good health. The sample was blood. The chain couples TRBV6-6 to TRBJ2-7, with D perhaps TRBD2 (5 bases). The CDR3 here is CASKSGYEQYF. The CDR3 coding sequence is TGTGCCAGCAAGAGCGGCTACGAGCAGTACTTC.